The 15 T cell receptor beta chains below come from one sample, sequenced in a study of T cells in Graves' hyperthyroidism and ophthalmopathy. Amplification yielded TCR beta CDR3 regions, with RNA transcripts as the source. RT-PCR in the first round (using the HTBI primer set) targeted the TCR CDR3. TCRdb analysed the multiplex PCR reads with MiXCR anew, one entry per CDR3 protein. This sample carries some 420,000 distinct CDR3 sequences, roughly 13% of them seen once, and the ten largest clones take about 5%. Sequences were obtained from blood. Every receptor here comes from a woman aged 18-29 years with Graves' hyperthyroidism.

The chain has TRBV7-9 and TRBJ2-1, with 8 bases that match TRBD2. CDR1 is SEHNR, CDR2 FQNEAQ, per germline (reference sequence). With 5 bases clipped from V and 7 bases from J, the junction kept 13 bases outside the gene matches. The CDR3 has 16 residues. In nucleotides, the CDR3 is TGTGCCAGCAGCCCGCCCCCGAGCGGGAGAGGTAATGAGCAGTTCTTC. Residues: CASSPPPSGRGNEQFF.

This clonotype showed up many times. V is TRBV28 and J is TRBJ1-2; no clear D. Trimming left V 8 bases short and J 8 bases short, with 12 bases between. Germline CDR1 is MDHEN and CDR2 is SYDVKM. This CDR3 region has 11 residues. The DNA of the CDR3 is TGTGCCAGCGACTCGGGAAGAGGCTACACCTTC. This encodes CASDSGRGYTF.

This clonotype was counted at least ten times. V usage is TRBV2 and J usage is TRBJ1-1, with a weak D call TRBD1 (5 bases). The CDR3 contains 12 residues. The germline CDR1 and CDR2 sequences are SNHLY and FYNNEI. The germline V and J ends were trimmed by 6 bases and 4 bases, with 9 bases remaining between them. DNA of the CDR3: TGTGCCAGCAGAATCGGGGGCACTGAAGCTTTCTTT. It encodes CASRIGGTEAFF.

This CDR3 is CASSRTLSSYNEQFF. The CDR3 nucleotides are TGTGCCAGCAGCCGTACATTGAGCTCCTACAATGAGCAGTTCTTC. The chain is built from TRBV5-6 and TRBJ2-1; D is unresolved. The CDR3 extends over 15 amino acids. In germline, CDR1 is SGHDT, CDR2 YYEEEE. Deletions cut 4 bases from V and 0 bases from J, with 11 bases between.

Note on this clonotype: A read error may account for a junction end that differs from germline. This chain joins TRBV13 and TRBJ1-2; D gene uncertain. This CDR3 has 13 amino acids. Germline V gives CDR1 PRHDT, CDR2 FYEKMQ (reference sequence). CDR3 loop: CASSYRESNGNTF. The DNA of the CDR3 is TGTGCCAGCAGTTATAGGGAATCTAATGGCAACACCTTC.

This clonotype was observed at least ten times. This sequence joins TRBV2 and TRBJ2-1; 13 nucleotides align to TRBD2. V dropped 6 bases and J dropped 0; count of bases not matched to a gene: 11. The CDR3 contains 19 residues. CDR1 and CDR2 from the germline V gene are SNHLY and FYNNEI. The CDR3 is CASSPTSGRFRSSYNEQFF. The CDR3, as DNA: TGTGCCAGCAGCCCGACTAGCGGGAGGTTTCGGAGCTCCTACAATGAGCAGTTCTTC.

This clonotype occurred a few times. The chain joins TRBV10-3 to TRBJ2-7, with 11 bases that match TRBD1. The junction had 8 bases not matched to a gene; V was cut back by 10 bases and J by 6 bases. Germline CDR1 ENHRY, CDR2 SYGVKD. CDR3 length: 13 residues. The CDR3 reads CANSRDRGFEQYF. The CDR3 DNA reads TGTGCCAACAGCCGGGACAGGGGGTTCGAGCAGTACTTC.

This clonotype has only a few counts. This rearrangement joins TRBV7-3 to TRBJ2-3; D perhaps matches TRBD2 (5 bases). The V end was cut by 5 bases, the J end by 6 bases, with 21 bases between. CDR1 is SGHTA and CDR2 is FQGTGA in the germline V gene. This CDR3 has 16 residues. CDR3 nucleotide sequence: TGTGCCAGCAGCCGCGCACTAGGCTCCCCTGGGGATACGCAGTATTTT. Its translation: CASSRALGSPGDTQYF.

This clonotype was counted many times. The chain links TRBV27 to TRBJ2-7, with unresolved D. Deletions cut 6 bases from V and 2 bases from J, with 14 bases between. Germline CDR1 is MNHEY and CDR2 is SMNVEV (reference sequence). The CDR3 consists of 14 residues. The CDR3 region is CASRSVGVAYEQYF. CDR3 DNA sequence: TGTGCCAGCAGATCGGTTGGCGTAGCCTACGAGCAGTACTTC.

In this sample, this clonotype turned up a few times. The CDR3 loop is CASSFFGPTFYEQYF. CDR3 bases: TGTGCCAGCAGTTTTTTTGGCCCCACTTTCTATGAGCAGTACTTC. This rearrangement joins TRBV12-3 or TRBV12-4 to TRBJ2-7; D unresolved. V lost 3 bases to trimming and J lost 7 bases, with 19 bases between them. This CDR3 spans 15 amino acids.

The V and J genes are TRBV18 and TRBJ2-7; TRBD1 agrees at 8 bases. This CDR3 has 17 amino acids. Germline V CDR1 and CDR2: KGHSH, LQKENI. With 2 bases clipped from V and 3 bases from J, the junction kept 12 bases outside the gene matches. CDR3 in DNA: TGTGCCAGCTCACCAAAAGCAGGGGGCGTCTTTATCTACGAGCAGTACTTC. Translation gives CASSPKAGGVFIYEQYF. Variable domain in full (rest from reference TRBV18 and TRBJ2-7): NAGVMQNPRHLVRRRGQEARLRCSPMKGHSHVYWYRQLPEEGLKFMVYLQKENIIDESGMPKERFSAEFPKEGPSILRIQQVVRGDSAAYFCASSPKAGGVFIYEQYFGPGTRLTVT.

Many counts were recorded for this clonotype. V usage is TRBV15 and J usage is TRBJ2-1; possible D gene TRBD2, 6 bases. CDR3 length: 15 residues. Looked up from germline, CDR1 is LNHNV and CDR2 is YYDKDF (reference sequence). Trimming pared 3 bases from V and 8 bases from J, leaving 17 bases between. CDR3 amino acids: CATSREGSPTDEQFF. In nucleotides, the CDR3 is TGTGCCACCAGCAGGGAGGGGAGTCCTACCGATGAGCAGTTCTTC. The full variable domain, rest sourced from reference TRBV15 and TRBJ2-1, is DAMVIQNPRYQVTQFGKPVTLSCSQTLNHNVMYWYQQKSSQAPKLLFHYYDKDFNNEADTPDNFQSRRPNTSFCFLDIRSPGLGDTAMYLCATSREGSPTDEQFFGPGTRLTVL.

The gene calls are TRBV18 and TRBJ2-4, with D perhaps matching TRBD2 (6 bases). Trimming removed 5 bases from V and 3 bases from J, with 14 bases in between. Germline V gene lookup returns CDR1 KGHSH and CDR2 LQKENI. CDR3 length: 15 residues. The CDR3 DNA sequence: TGTGCCAGCTCATCCTCGGAGGGTGGCAAAAACATTCAGTACTTC. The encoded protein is CASSSSEGGKNIQYF.

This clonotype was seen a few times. In nucleotides, the CDR3 is TGTGCCAGTAGTATGACCGGAGGATCTGGCTACACCTTC. It specifies CASSMTGGSGYTF. This chain joins TRBV19 and TRBJ1-2; D unclear. From germline, CDR1 is LNHDA and CDR2 SQIVND (reference sequence). The CDR3 length is 13 residues. The ends were cut back, 3 bases at V and 7 bases at J, with 12 bases in the middle.

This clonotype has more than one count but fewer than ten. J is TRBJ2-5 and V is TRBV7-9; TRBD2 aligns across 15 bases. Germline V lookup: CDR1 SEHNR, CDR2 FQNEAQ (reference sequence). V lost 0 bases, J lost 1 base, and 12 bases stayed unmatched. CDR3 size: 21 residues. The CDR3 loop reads CASSLAVTVGLAGGVQETQYF. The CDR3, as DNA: TGTGCCAGCAGCTTAGCAGTAACCGTGGGACTAGCGGGAGGAGTCCAAGAGACCCAGTACTTC. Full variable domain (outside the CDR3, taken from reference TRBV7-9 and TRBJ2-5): DTGVSQNPRHKITKRGQNVTFRCDPISEHNRLYWYRQTLGQGPEFLTYFQNEAQLEKSRLLSDRFSAERPKGSFSTLEIQRTEQGDSAMYLCASSLAVTVGLAGGVQETQYFGPGTRLLVL.